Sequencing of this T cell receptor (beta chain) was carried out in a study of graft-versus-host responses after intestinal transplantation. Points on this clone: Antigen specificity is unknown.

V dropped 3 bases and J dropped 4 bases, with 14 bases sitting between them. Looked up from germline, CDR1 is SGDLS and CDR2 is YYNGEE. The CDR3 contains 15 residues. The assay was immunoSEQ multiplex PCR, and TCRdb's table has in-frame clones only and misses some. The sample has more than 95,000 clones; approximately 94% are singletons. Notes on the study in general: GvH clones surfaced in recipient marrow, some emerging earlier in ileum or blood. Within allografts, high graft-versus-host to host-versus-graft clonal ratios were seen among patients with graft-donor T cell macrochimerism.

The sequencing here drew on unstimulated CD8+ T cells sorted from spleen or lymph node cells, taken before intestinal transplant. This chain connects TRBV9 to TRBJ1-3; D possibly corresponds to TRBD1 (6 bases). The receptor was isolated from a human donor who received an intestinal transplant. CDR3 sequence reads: CASSAPQGGGNTIYF. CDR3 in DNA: TGTGCCAGCAGCGCCCCACAGGGAGGAGGAAACACCATATATTTT.